Below, 21 T cell receptor beta chains from the same sample are listed, as sequenced in a study of blood T cell repertoires in COVID-19. The assay was immunoSEQ multiplex PCR, and TCRdb's table has in-frame clones only and misses some. The sample shows 150,000 to 200,000 clones, 70% to 90% of them seen only once. Sequencing input: peripheral blood. The receptors derive from a man aged 55 to 70 who had recovered from COVID-19.

The chain links TRBV5-4 to TRBJ2-7; 8 bases are a match to TRBD1. Germline V gene data show CDR1 as SGHNT and CDR2 as YYREEE (reference sequence). The V and J ends lost 4 bases and 6 bases, in that order; junction bases with no gene match: 12. There are 15 residues in the CDR3. The CDR3 DNA sequence: TGTGCCAGCAGCCCGGCAGGGGGCAGTATGGGCGAGCAGTACTTC. It translates to CASSPAGGSMGEQYF. Filled out from reference TRBV5-4 and TRBJ2-7, the complete variable domain reads ETGVTQSPTHLIKTRGQQVTLRCSSQSGHNTVSWYQQALGQGPQFIFQYYREEENGRGNFPPRFSGLQFPNYSSELNVNALELDDSALYLCASSPAGGSMGEQYFGPGTRLTVT.

This clone appeared a single time. For the CDR3, the DNA is TGCGCCAGCAGCCAGGGCGGGGATCTGGATACGCAGTATTTT. Encoded protein: CASSQGGDLDTQYF. The chain carries TRBV4-3 and TRBJ2-3; weak D call: TRBD2 (6 bases). Germline CDR1 is LGHNA and CDR2 is YSLEER. The CDR3 is made up of 14 amino acids. V lost 3 bases and J 6 bases, leaving 13 bases between the germline ends.

Only one count was recorded for this clone. V is TRBV15 and J is TRBJ1-1; D remains ambiguous. Germline V gene lookup returns CDR1 LNHNV and CDR2 YYDKDF (reference sequence). V was shortened by 1 base and J by 8 bases, with 8 bases between the two germline ends. CDR3 length equals 12 residues. This chain's CDR3 is CATSRVEDEAFF. The DNA for the CDR3 is TGTGCCACCAGCAGAGTGGAGGACGAAGCTTTCTTT.

The V gene is TRBV3-1 (or the pseudogene TRBV3-2), the J gene TRBJ1-3, with D possibly TRBD1 on 5 matching bases. Germline V gene lookup returns CDR1 LGHDT and CDR2 YNNKEL (reference sequence). The CDR3 sequence is 19 residues long. V lost 1 base and J lost 0, with 19 bases in between. This CDR3 is CASSQGRDSTSYSGNTIYF. CDR3 nucleotide sequence: TGTGCCAGCAGCCAAGGACGGGACTCGACCTCTTACTCTGGAAACACCATATATTTT.

The chain has TRBV4-3 and TRBJ2-1, with a weak D call TRBD2 (7 bases). The germline gives CDR1 LGHNA, CDR2 YSLEER. This CDR3 is built from 17 residues. Trimming stripped 0 bases from V and 6 bases from J, with 18 bases between. In DNA, the CDR3 is TGCGCCAGCAGCCAAGATAATGTGGGGGGGCCCCTCAATGAGCAGTTCTTC. Protein product: CASSQDNVGGPLNEQFF.

The rearrangement links TRBV6-6 to TRBJ2-1, with a possible D match to TRBD2 (7 bases). CDR1 MNHNY and CDR2 SVGAGI come from the germline V gene (reference sequence). CDR3 size: 16 residues. Trimming removed 5 bases from V and 8 bases from J, with 22 bases in between. The CDR3 is CASSVPWGGRFDEQFF. For the CDR3, the DNA is TGTGCCAGCAGTGTGCCGTGGGGGGGCCGGTTCGATGAGCAGTTCTTC.

The chain links TRBV6-5 to TRBJ2-5, with D possibly TRBD1 on 6 matching bases. CDR1 is MNHEY, CDR2 SVGAGI, per germline. V dropped 5 bases and J dropped 3 bases, with 16 bases sitting between them. The CDR3 totals 15 residues. DNA for the CDR3: TGTGCCAGCAGTCCAGGGGCCTTCCTTAAAGAGACCCAGTACTTC. Amino acid sequence: CASSPGAFLKETQYF.

The rearrangement uses TRBV12-3 or TRBV12-4 and TRBJ1-2; no firm D call. The CDR3 covers 13 residues. V lost 6 bases, J lost 8 bases, and 16 bases lay in between. CDR3 loop: CASRAGPPFGYTF. DNA of the CDR3: TGTGCCAGCAGAGCGGGCCCGCCCTTCGGCTACACCTTC.

A single count supports this clone. V is TRBV11-1 and J is TRBJ2-1, with TRBD2 as a possible D gene (5 bases). The V and J ends lost 6 bases and 5 bases respectively, with 5 bases between them. The CDR3 extends over 11 amino acids. Germline V gene lookup returns CDR1 SGHAT and CDR2 FQDESV (reference sequence). This chain's CDR3 is CASRGDNEQFF. CDR3 DNA: TGTGCCAGCAGGGGAGACAATGAGCAGTTCTTC. Together with reference TRBV11-1 and TRBJ2-1, the CDR3 gives the full variable domain: EAEVAQSPRYKITEKSQAVAFWCDPISGHATLYWYRQILGQGPELLVQFQDESVVDDSQLPKDRFSAERLKGVDSTLKIQPAELGDSAMYLCASRGDNEQFFGPGTRLTVL.

The chain links TRBV13 to TRBJ1-1; D is perhaps TRBD1 (6 bases). Trimming pared 7 bases from V and 1 base from J, leaving 10 bases between. The CDR3 spans 13 residues. Germline V gives CDR1 PRHDT, CDR2 FYEKMQ (reference sequence). CDR3 protein: CASTLGQNTEAFF. The CDR3 nucleotides are TGTGCCAGCACCTTGGGACAGAACACTGAAGCTTTCTTT.

The V and J genes are TRBV10-3 and TRBJ1-4; possible D gene TRBD1, 5 bases. CDR3 length equals 14 residues. V shed 4 bases and J shed 8 bases, with 14 bases lying between them. Germline CDR1 reads ENHRY; CDR2 reads SYGVKD. Here the CDR3 DNA reads TGTGCCATCAGTGCCTCACAGGAAAGGGAAAAACTGTTTTTT. This sequence encodes CAISASQEREKLFF.

The V call is TRBV6-2 or TRBV6-3, the J call TRBJ2-5; a possible D gene is TRBD1 (7 bases). V was trimmed by 1 base and J by 4 bases, leaving 13 bases between them. The germline CDR1 and CDR2 sequences are MNHEY and SVGEGT. The CDR3 is 15 amino acids. The CDR3 nucleotides are TGTGCCAGCAGTTACTTCCACAGGGGAGGAGAGACCCAGTACTTC. Translation gives CASSYFHRGGETQYF.

The chain employs TRBV19 and TRBJ1-2; TRBD1 matches at 9 bases. With V trimmed by 4 bases and J by 8 bases, 5 bases remained unmatched. The CDR3 contains 13 residues. Germline CDR1 and CDR2: LNHDA and SQIVND (reference sequence). CDR3 nucleotides: TGTGCCAGTAGTACCAGGGACAGGGCGGGCTACACCTTC. It codes for CASSTRDRAGYTF.

The V gene is TRBV10-3, the J gene TRBJ2-1, with a possible D match to TRBD1 (6 bases). The V end was cut by 0 bases, the J end by 0 bases, with 12 bases between. In germline, CDR1 is ENHRY, CDR2 SYGVKD. The CDR3 consists of 17 residues. DNA for the CDR3: TGTGCCATCAGTGAGTCGGGTACAGGGAACTCCTACAATGAGCAGTTCTTC. It translates to CAISESGTGNSYNEQFF.

The V call is TRBV7-2, the J call TRBJ2-3, with TRBD2 identical over 7 bases. The trim removed 1 base at V and 0 bases at J, leaving 4 bases unmatched. The CDR3 has 16 residues. Germline CDR1 and CDR2: SGHTA and FQGNSA. In DNA form, the CDR3 reads TGTGCCAGCAGCTTAGTGGCGGGGGTGAGCACAGATACGCAGTATTTT. This translates into CASSLVAGVSTDTQYF.

The rearrangement links TRBV27 to TRBJ2-5; perhaps TRBD2 as D (7 bases). The CDR3 contains 15 residues. V shed 7 bases and J shed 5 bases, with 20 bases lying between them. CDR1 is MNHEY, CDR2 SMNVEV, per germline (reference sequence). The CDR3 loop reads CASNKGGEVWETQYF. CDR3 sequence (DNA): TGTGCCAGCAATAAAGGGGGGGAGGTCTGGGAGACCCAGTACTTC.

This rearrangement joins TRBV18 to TRBJ2-1, with D tentatively TRBD2 (5 bases). Trimming stripped 4 bases from V and 4 bases from J, with 14 bases between. The germline CDR1 and CDR2 sequences are KGHSH and LQKENI. The CDR3 runs to 15 residues. This CDR3 reads CASSRATRDYNEQFF. In nucleotides, the CDR3 is TGTGCCAGCTCACGGGCCACTAGGGATTACAATGAGCAGTTCTTC.

The DNA for the CDR3 is TGTGCCAGCAGGTATATGTCGGGACAAAGCTACGAGCAGTACTTC. Translation gives CASRYMSGQSYEQYF. The J gene is TRBJ2-7, the V gene TRBV7-8; D perhaps matches TRBD1 (6 bases). CDR1 is SGHVS and CDR2 is FQNEAQ in the germline V gene. V lost 6 bases and J 3 bases, leaving 18 bases between the germline ends. This CDR3 region has 15 residues.

The V gene is TRBV6-2 or TRBV6-3, the J gene TRBJ2-7; no clear D. The V gene's germline CDR1 is MNHEY and CDR2 SVGEGT. This CDR3 has 15 amino acids. The V end was cut by 7 bases, the J end by 3 bases, with 19 bases between. DNA of the CDR3: TGTGCCAGCATCCCAGCCGCGTCAAATTTCTACGAGCAGTACTTC. As protein: CASIPAASNFYEQYF.

For the CDR3, the DNA is TGTGCCAGCATCAAATCCCCGGGGGGAGGAAGCAATGAGCAGTTCTTC. Protein product: CASIKSPGGGSNEQFF. The chain combines TRBV7-9 with TRBJ2-1; 7 nucleotides align to TRBD2. This CDR3 has 16 residues. Germline lookup yields CDR1 SEHNR and CDR2 FQNEAQ (reference sequence). J gave up 6 bases and V 7 bases, and 15 bases lay outside the gene matches.

J is TRBJ1-2 and V is TRBV7-2, with D possibly TRBD1 on 5 matching bases. This CDR3 spans 15 amino acids. The germline CDR1 and CDR2 sequences are SGHTA and FQGNSA. V was shortened by 6 bases and J by 4 bases, with 18 bases between the two germline ends. The CDR3 is CASRGAEGFGYGYTF. CDR3 in DNA: TGTGCCAGCAGAGGGGCGGAGGGGTTCGGCTATGGCTACACCTTC.